This T cell receptor (beta chain) derives from a study of T cell changes during pregnancy in multiple sclerosis. The germline V gene has CDR1 SQVTM and CDR2 ANQGSEA. The CDR3 spans 13 residues. V gave up 2 bases and J gave up 4 bases, with 9 bases separating them. Sequenced by immunoSEQ multiplex PCR; TCRdb stores in-frame clones only, minus some. The table shows about 38,000 clones, with over 90% occurring only once. The sample consisted of CD4+ T cells from peripheral blood mononuclear cells, taken in the second trimester of pregnancy. The receptor comes from a female donor with multiple sclerosis, enrolled in a pregnancy study. The chain couples TRBV29-1 to TRBJ1-3; D possibly corresponds to TRBD1 (5 bases). This CDR3 reads CSVERGSGNTIYF. In DNA form, the CDR3 reads TGCAGCGTTGAACGGGGGTCAGGAAACACCATATATTTT.